This record looks at one TCR beta chain sequence and its context. No antigen is known for it. This entry is derived from a study of beta chain features in type 1 diabetes. The authors sorted CD4+ naive, central memory, regulatory and stem cell-like memory cells via CD45RO/CCR7/CD25/CD127/CD95/CD27. Study-wide findings and caveats: Any HLA type influence on TCRB rearrangement was left unresolved here. Individuals with type 1 diabetes displayed fewer insertions and more deletions at VDJ junctions. Moderately but significantly shorter TCRB CDR3s were found in Type 1 diabetes patients in all four CD4+ subsets.

Reverse transcription of all isolated RNA meant that expressed TCRB transcripts were sequenced. TCRdb keeps only in-frame clones here, not all; method: immunoSEQ multiplex PCR. The sample includes about 290,000 clones, roughly 8% of them seen just once. Germline CDR1 reads MDHEN; CDR2 reads SYDVKM. The CDR3 is 17 amino acids. V dropped 6 bases and J dropped 0 bases, with 18 bases sitting between them. The source material was central memory CD4+ T cells from blood. This receptor was identified in a woman aged 18-35 years in good health. The J gene is TRBJ1-5, the V gene TRBV28; D is possibly TRBD1 (5 bases). CDR3 in amino acids: CASSIRTGGYSNQPQHF. The CDR3 nucleotides are TGTGCCAGCAGCATCCGAACGGGGGGATATAGCAATCAGCCCCAGCATTTT.